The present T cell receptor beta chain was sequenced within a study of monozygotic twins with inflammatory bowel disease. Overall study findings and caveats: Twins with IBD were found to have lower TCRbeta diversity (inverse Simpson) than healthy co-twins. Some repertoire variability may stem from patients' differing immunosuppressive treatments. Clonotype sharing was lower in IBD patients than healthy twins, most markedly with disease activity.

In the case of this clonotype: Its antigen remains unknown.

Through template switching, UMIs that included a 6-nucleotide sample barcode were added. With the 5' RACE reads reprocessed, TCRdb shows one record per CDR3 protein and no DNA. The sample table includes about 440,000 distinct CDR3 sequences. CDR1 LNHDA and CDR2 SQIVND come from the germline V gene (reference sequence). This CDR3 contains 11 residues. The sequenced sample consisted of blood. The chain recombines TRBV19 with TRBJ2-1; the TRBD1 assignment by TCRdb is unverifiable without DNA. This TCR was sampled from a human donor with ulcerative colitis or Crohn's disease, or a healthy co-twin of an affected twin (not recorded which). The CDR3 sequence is CATTTGPEQFF.